A selection of T cell receptor beta chains follows, all from one sample in a study of early T cells in non-severe SARS-CoV-2 infection. TCRdb analysed the 5' RACE reads with MiXCR anew, one entry per CDR3 protein. In the table there are tens of thousands of distinct CDR3 sequences, approximately 7.1% of which are singletons. Sequencing was done on a sample of whole blood. These receptors all stem from an adult who was a healthcare worker with PCR-confirmed SARS-CoV-2 infection or an uninfected control (not recorded which). The CDR3 runs from the conserved cysteine through the conserved F or W. The D gene is left open where the match is weak. Size is stated for part of the rows, as once, few or many counts, or as a class when the clone is expanded.

TRBJ1-6 . 13 TRBV10-2 . TGCGCCAGCAGCCCAGGGGTGAATTCACCCCTCCACTTT CASSPGVNSPLHF
TRBJ1-4 . 13 TRBV7-8 many TGTGCCAGCAGCTTATCTGGGAATGAAAAACTGTTTTTT CASSLSGNEKLFF
TRBJ2-3 TRBD2 14 TRBV7-2 many TGTGCCAGCAGCTTACGGGGGAGGGCAGATACGCAGTATTTT CASSLRGRADTQYF
TRBJ2-2 . 13 TRBV29-1 . TGCAGCGTTGATGGGGCGAACACCGGGGAGCTGTTTTTT CSVDGANTGELFF
TRBJ2-1 TRBD2 14 TRBV20-1 . TGCAGTGCTCCTCTAGCGGGCTCCTACAATGAGCAGTTCTTC CSAPLAGSYNEQFF
TRBJ2-3 . 12 TRBV3-1 many TGTGCCAGCAGCCAACTCACAGATACGCAGTATTTT CASSQLTDTQYF
TRBJ2-5 TRBD2 15 TRBV11-2 . TGTGCCAGCAGCCCTGGACTAGCGGGGGGAGAGACCCAGTACTTC CASSPGLAGGETQYF
TRBJ2-2 . 14 TRBV11-3 . TGTGCCAGCAGCCGACATGCGAACACCGGGGAGCTGTTTTTT CASSRHANTGELFF
TRBJ1-2 . 13 TRBV3-1 . TGTGCCAGCAGCCCTACTGGAATCTATGGCTACACCTTC CASSPTGIYGYTF
TRBJ2-7 . 14 TRBV10-3 few TGTGCCATCAGTGCACAGGACGGAACCTACGAGCAGTACTTC CAISAQDGTYEQYF
TRBJ2-5 TRBD1 17 TRBV3-1 few TGTGCCAGCAGCCGCAGGACAGGGGGCGGTGGGCAAGAGACCCAGTACTTC CASSRRTGGGGQETQYF
TRBJ2-5 . 19 TRBV19 . TGTGCCAGTAGTATAGAAGGCCGCAGGGCTTCTTACCTGGGGGAGACCCAGTACTTC CASSIEGRRASYLGETQYF
TRBJ2-3 . 15 TRBV4-1 . TGCGCCAGCAGCCAAGTCGGGAGTAACACAGATACGCAGTATTTT CASSQVGSNTDTQYF
TRBJ2-3 TRBD2 15 TRBV5-1 . TGCGCCAGCCACCCGACTAGCGGGCCCACAGATACGCAGTATTTT CASHPTSGPTDTQYF
TRBJ2-7 . 17 TRBV4-1 few TGCGCCAGCAGCATGAGCGGCCCCCTTTCTTCGTCCTACGAGCAGTACTTC CASSMSGPLSSSYEQYF
TRBJ1-1 . 15 TRBV7-9 few TGTGCCAGCAGCTTGGGGCGGGGAATGAACACTGAAGCTTTCTTT CASSLGRGMNTEAFF
TRBJ2-2 . 17 TRBV19 . TGTGCCAGTACCCCAAGTTCAGGCTATTCGAACACCGGGGAGCTGTTTTTT CASTPSSGYSNTGELFF
TRBJ1-6 . 15 TRBV25-1 . TGTGCCAGCAGGGTCCGGGACATCTATAATTCACCCCTCCACTTT CASRVRDIYNSPLHF
TRBJ2-5 . 11 TRBV3-1 few TGTGCCAGCAGCCAAGTAAAGACCCAGTACTTC CASSQVKTQYF
TRBJ2-3 . 14 TRBV18 many TGTGCCAGCTCACCACGGACAGCCACAGATACGCAGTATTTT CASSPRTATDTQYF
TRBJ2-3 . 13 TRBV7-3 . TGTGCCAGCAGCTATGACCGATCAGATACGCAGTATTTT CASSYDRSDTQYF
TRBJ1-2 . 16 TRBV6-5 . TGTGCCAGCAGTTCACCCAGGGTAGGGGGTAAGGATGGCTACACCTTC CASSSPRVGGKDGYTF
TRBJ1-6 . 14 TRBV19 . TGTGCCAGTAGTAGGGGAAAGACGAATTCACCCCTCCACTTT CASSRGKTNSPLHF
TRBJ2-1 . 13 TRBV2 . TGTGCCAGCAGGGGGGACGGATACAATGAGCAGTTCTTC CASRGDGYNEQFF
TRBJ2-7 TRBD1 15 TRBV10-3 . TGTGCCATCAATGGTCCCGACAGGGGCATCAACGAGCAGTACTTC CAINGPDRGINEQYF
TRBJ1-1 TRBD1 14 TRBV12-3/TRBV12-4 many TGTGCCAGCAGTTTCCCGGGACAGGGGGCTGGCGCTTTCTTT CASSFPGQGAGAFF
TRBJ2-2 TRBD1 15 TRBV7-8 . TGTGCCAGCAGCCGGACAGGGGAGGACACCGGGGAGCTGTTTTTT CASSRTGEDTGELFF
TRBJ2-7 TRBD1 12 TRBV27 many TGTGCCAGCAGGGACAGGGCGTACGAGCAGTACTTC CASRDRAYEQYF
TRBJ2-7 TRBD1 15 TRBV4-3 many TGCGCCAGCAGCCGCACCGGGACAGGAGCCTACGAGCAGTACTTC CASSRTGTGAYEQYF
TRBJ2-5 . 17 TRBV1 many TGCACCAGCAGCCAAGAGCGGGAGGACGTGGGACAAGAGACCCAGTACTTC CTSSQEREDVGQETQYF
TRBJ2-7 . 13 TRBV10-2 . TGCGCCAGCAGTGAGGTAACCTCCTACGAGCAGTACTTC CASSEVTSYEQYF
TRBJ1-1 . 14 TRBV6-5 . TGTGCCAGCAGTTACTCATGGGACGGCGCTGAAGCTTCCTTT CASSYSWDGAEASF